Following are 19 T cell receptor beta chains from one sample sequenced in a study of shared clonotypes between healthy human individuals. CD45RO-negative, CCR7-positively selected cells formed the naive CD8 fraction, excluding terminally differentiated effector memory CD45RA+ cells. Produced via immunoSEQ multiplex PCR; TCRdb's table is partial and in-frame only. The data contain 1.5 million to 2.5 million clones, around 96% of them singletons. The sample was naive CD8+ T cells sorted from blood. The receptors stem from a man aged 18 to 29 in good health.

This chain joins TRBV27 and TRBJ1-2; 7 bases are a match to TRBD1. V gave up 5 bases and J gave up 8 bases; unmatched junction bases: 8. This CDR3 is 13 amino acids long. Germline CDR1 reads MNHEY; CDR2 reads SMNVEV (reference sequence). The DNA of the CDR3 is TGTGCCAGCAGTGTCGTTCAGGGGGAGGGCTACACCTTC. Translating it yields CASSVVQGEGYTF.

The rearrangement joins TRBV4-1 to TRBJ2-4; D uncertain. Trimming took 0 bases from V and 11 from J, leaving 11 bases between them. CDR3 length: 13 residues. Germline CDR1 and CDR2: MGHRA and YSYEKL. The CDR3 region is CASSQETEEVQYF. DNA of the CDR3: TGCGCCAGCAGCCAAGAAACCGAGGAAGTTCAGTACTTC.

This chain links TRBV6-1 with TRBJ1-1; TRBD1 might be the D (6 bases). Germline V gives CDR1 MNHNS, CDR2 SASEGT. V lost 2 bases to trimming and J lost 4 bases, with 8 bases between them. The CDR3 spans 13 residues. The CDR3 reads CASSETGFTEAFF. The CDR3 DNA reads TGTGCCAGCAGTGAAACAGGGTTCACTGAAGCTTTCTTT.

Comment on this clone: Additional DNA sequences in this sample encode the identical CDR3. The chain couples TRBV19 to TRBJ2-7, with no clear D. Trimming left V 0 bases short and J 7 bases short, with 10 bases between. Germline V lookup: CDR1 LNHDA, CDR2 SQIVND (reference sequence). The CDR3 contains 13 residues. CDR3: CASSIDGSREQYF. CDR3 nucleotide sequence: TGTGCCAGTAGTATAGATGGCTCCAGGGAGCAGTACTTC.

This clone was counted once. V and J are TRBV7-6 and TRBJ2-7; TRBD2 matches at 7 bases. V lost 1 base to trimming and J lost 0 bases; unmatched junction nucleotides: 9. The CDR3 is 17 amino acids. In germline, CDR1 is SGHVS, CDR2 FNYEAQ. CDR3 coding DNA: TGTGCCAGCAGCTTAGTTTCTGCAGGCGGGAGCTCCTACGAGCAGTACTTC. Residues: CASSLVSAGGSSYEQYF.

This clone was counted once. This CDR3 is also generated by other DNA sequences in the sample. This rearrangement joins TRBV10-3 to TRBJ2-7, with 7 bases that match TRBD1. This CDR3 contains 14 residues. CDR1 and CDR2 from the germline V gene are ENHRY and SYGVKD. V was clipped by 6 bases and J by 1 base; unmatched bases: 6. CDR3 bases: TGTGCCATCAGCGACCCGGGACAGTCCTACGAGCAGTACTTC. It is translated as CAISDPGQSYEQYF.

The gene calls are TRBV14 and TRBJ2-3; 9 positions match TRBD2. CDR1 is SGHDN and CDR2 is FVKESK in the germline V gene. The CDR3 runs to 14 residues. Unmatched junction bases numbered 6, after V lost 8 bases and J lost 3 bases. The CDR3 loop reads CASSLAGVTDTQYF. In nucleotides, the CDR3 is TGTGCCAGCTCATTAGCGGGGGTGACAGATACGCAGTATTTT.

This chain joins TRBV30 and TRBJ2-3; tentatively, D is TRBD1 or TRBD2 (7 bases each). The length of the CDR3 is 20 residues. Trimming removed 2 bases at V and 1 base at J, with 28 bases between. Germline loops: CDR1 GTSNPN, CDR2 SVGIG (reference sequence). The CDR3 DNA sequence: TGTGCCTGGAGTCCAGGGGGGGAGGGGAGGTCCCGAAAACGCACAGATACGCAGTATTTT. This gives the protein CAWSPGGEGRSRKRTDTQYF.

This clone was seen just once. The DNA for the CDR3 is TGTGCCAGCAGCTTAACTGCAGTTCAAGGCAATGAGCAGTTCTTC. It encodes CASSLTAVQGNEQFF. V usage is TRBV11-2 and J usage is TRBJ2-1; D is undetermined. V lost 2 bases to trimming and J lost 6 bases, with 14 bases between them. CDR1 and CDR2 from the germline V gene are SGHAT and FQNNGV. The CDR3 loop spans 15 amino acids.

V usage is TRBV19 and J usage is TRBJ1-5; D is unclear. The CDR3 sequence is 15 residues long. Per germline, CDR1 LNHDA and CDR2 SQIVND (reference sequence). Deletions cut 5 bases from V and 5 bases from J, with 16 bases between. CDR3 sequence reads: CASSGRLVLDQPQHF. The CDR3 DNA reads as TGTGCCAGTAGTGGGCGGTTGGTGTTGGATCAGCCCCAGCATTTT.

The chain couples TRBV7-8 to TRBJ2-7; 7 bases are a match to TRBD1. Unmatched junction bases numbered 5, after V lost 3 bases and J lost 3 bases. CDR3 length equals 14 residues. Germline V lookup: CDR1 SGHVS, CDR2 FQNEAQ. The DNA for the CDR3 is TGTGCCAGCAGCTTTGGGGACAGTCTCTACGAGCAGTACTTC. Translated: CASSFGDSLYEQYF.

Comment on this clone: The sample carries other DNA sequences with the same CDR3. The genes are TRBV6-6 and TRBJ1-1; D is uncertain. Per the germline V gene, CDR1 is MNHNY and CDR2 is SVGAGI (reference sequence). The CDR3 contains 11 residues. Deletions cut 4 bases from V and 5 bases from J, with 5 bases between. The CDR3 here is CASSLGTEAFF. As DNA, the CDR3 is TGTGCCAGCAGTTTAGGTACTGAAGCTTTCTTT.

This rearrangement joins TRBV5-8 to TRBJ1-5, with D possibly matching TRBD1 (6 bases). The V end lost 0 bases, the J end lost 6 bases, and 13 bases lay between the germline ends. Germline V gives CDR1 SGHTS, CDR2 YDEGEE. This CDR3 spans 15 amino acids. The CDR3 region is CASSLDGVGGQPQHF. The CDR3 DNA reads as TGTGCCAGCAGCTTGGATGGGGTAGGGGGTCAGCCCCAGCATTTT.

Of note for this clone: The same CDR3 arises from other DNA sequences in this sample as well. The chain couples TRBV6-6 to TRBJ2-1; D call uncertain. The V end was cut by 5 bases, the J end by 8 bases, with 4 bases between. Germline values: CDR1 MNHNY, CDR2 SVGAGI (reference sequence). The CDR3 covers 10 residues. CDR3 residues: CASSLDEQFF. The DNA for the CDR3 is TGTGCCAGCAGTCTCGATGAGCAGTTCTTC.

The genes are TRBV9 and TRBJ2-1; possibly TRBD2 for D (6 bases). Trimming removed 0 bases from V and 13 bases from J, with 17 bases in between. This CDR3 is 14 amino acids long. Germline V lookup: CDR1 SGDLS, CDR2 YYNGEE. DNA of the CDR3: TGTGCCAGCAGCGTAGGGGGGGAGACCATCCCCCAGTTCTTC. Its translation: CASSVGGETIPQFF.

This rearrangement joins TRBV28 to TRBJ2-5, with D possibly matching TRBD1 (6 bases). CDR3 length: 14 residues. Germline values: CDR1 MDHEN, CDR2 SYDVKM. The V end lost 7 bases, the J end lost 3 bases, and 15 bases lay between the germline ends. CDR3 loop: CASTSTGLKETQYF. The CDR3 nucleotides read TGTGCCAGCACCTCGACAGGCCTAAAAGAGACCCAGTACTTC.

The V gene is TRBV4-1, the J gene TRBJ1-1; D call uncertain. Germline CDR1 is MGHRA and CDR2 is YSYEKL. Trimming left V 3 bases short and J 1 base short, with 12 bases between. The CDR3 sequence is 15 residues long. The CDR3 nucleotides read TGCGCCAGCAGCCATGGACCGTCCGGGAACACTGAAGCTTTCTTT. Its translation is CASSHGPSGNTEAFF.

The chain joins TRBV25-1 to TRBJ1-2; D remains ambiguous. The CDR3 contains 16 residues. Germline V gene sequence: CDR1 MGHDK, CDR2 SYGVNS. V was shortened by 2 bases and J by 7 bases, with 20 bases between the two germline ends. DNA for the CDR3: TGTGCCAGCAGTGAACTGGAGTTTGGGGATATGAGTGGCTACACCTTC. It codes for CASSELEFGDMSGYTF.

The chain is built from TRBV13 and TRBJ2-5; no firm D call. V was trimmed by 5 bases and J by 3 bases, leaving 10 bases between them. The CDR3 spans 13 residues. The V gene's germline CDR1 is PRHDT and CDR2 FYEKMQ (reference sequence). CDR3 in DNA: TGTGCCAGCAGCGTGGGTCGTGAAGAGACCCAGTACTTC. Translation: CASSVGREETQYF.